Listed below are T cell receptor beta chains from one sample, sequenced in a study of blood T cell repertoires in COVID-19. The method was immunoSEQ multiplex PCR; TCRdb's version includes in-frame clones alone and lacks a portion of them. The sample holds roughly 200,000 clones, 85% seen once. Source material: peripheral blood. Receptor source: a person between 70 and 80 years old with COVID-19, enrolled during active disease. CDR3s include the opening cysteine and the closing phenylalanine or tryptophan. Each record gives: CDR3 protein, J gene, V gene.

CDR3: CASSYGQAGFNSPLHF
J: TRBJ1-6
V: TRBV5-4

CDR3: CASSLSSGSQPQHF
J: TRBJ1-5
V: TRBV27

CDR3: CAWSVDTTNTGELFF
J: TRBJ2-2
V: TRBV30

CDR3: CASSLGSGMWETQYF
J: TRBJ2-5
V: TRBV7-2

CDR3: CASSSNDREGNTIYF
J: TRBJ1-3
V: TRBV7-2

CDR3: CASSSLAGGGEQFF
J: TRBJ2-1
V: TRBV10-2

CDR3: CASSQDSLRGGQETQYF
J: TRBJ2-5
V: TRBV4-1

CDR3: CASSPTLWLPGTGELFF
J: TRBJ2-2
V: TRBV14

CDR3: CASSAHDLAGGVTGANVLTF
J: TRBJ2-6
V: TRBV9

CDR3: CASSSTAGGPGDTQYF
J: TRBJ2-3
V: TRBV27

CDR3: CASSPRNEKLFF
J: TRBJ1-4
V: TRBV7-8

CDR3: CASSPGQGYEQYF
J: TRBJ2-7
V: TRBV12-3/TRBV12-4

CDR3: CASSRSGTVNQPQHF
J: TRBJ1-5
V: TRBV7-9

CDR3: CASSLGGLAGMNEQFF
J: TRBJ2-1
V: TRBV11-2

CDR3: CASSLTRTISGNTIYF
J: TRBJ1-3
V: TRBV6-5

CDR3: CASSMLGQGGYTF
J: TRBJ1-2
V: TRBV19

CDR3: CASSSSDSNQETQYF
J: TRBJ2-5
V: TRBV13

CDR3: CASSRDRVRPDTQYF
J: TRBJ2-3
V: TRBV2

CDR3: CASSLSHDRENTEAFF
J: TRBJ1-1
V: TRBV18

CDR3: CASSAQGPMRSPLHF
J: TRBJ1-6
V: TRBV27